Listed below are T cell receptor beta chains from one sample, sequenced in a study of cytomegalovirus exposure and HLA in healthy donors. The protocol was immunoSEQ multiplex PCR, while the TCRdb copy is restricted to in-frame clones and leaves out a portion. The sample lists about 120,000 clones; more than 85% were seen once. The sample comprised PBMCs. Receptor source: a man aged 18 to 30 in good health and CMV-seropositive. Each CDR3 is given with its conserved first and last residue. A D gene is named only where the DNA matches it firmly. Some rows mark clone size as missing; the rest say once, few, many or name a class of expanded clone.

size	J	D	V	CDR3	DNA
once	TRBJ2-4	-	TRBV6-5	CASSYYRELAKNIQYF	TGTGCCAGCAGTTACTACAGGGAACTAGCCAAAAACATTCAGTACTTC
-	TRBJ1-4	TRBD1	TRBV6-1	CASSEAGRGEKLFF	TGTGCCAGCAGTGAAGCGGGCAGGGGGGAAAAACTGTTTTTT
once	TRBJ2-3	TRBD1	TRBV5-6	CASSLEGTGGADTQYF	TGTGCCAGCAGCTTGGAGGGGACAGGGGGCGCAGATACGCAGTATTTT
-	TRBJ1-5	-	TRBV27	CASSSAGPPQPQHF	TGTGCCAGCAGTTCCGCGGGGCCCCCCCAGCCCCAGCATTTT
few	TRBJ1-6	-	TRBV6-1	CASTQSGGNSPLHF	TGTGCCAGCACCCAAAGCGGAGGCAATTCACCCCTCCACTTT
once	TRBJ1-5	-	TRBV7-2	CASSLVEGLGNQPQHF	TGTGCCAGCAGCTTAGTCGAGGGCCTGGGCAATCAGCCCCAGCATTTT
-	TRBJ1-5	-	TRBV11-2	CASSLGPGQPQHF	TGTGCCAGCAGCTTAGGGCCGGGTCAGCCCCAGCATTTT
-	TRBJ2-6	-	TRBV7-9	CASSFSRVSSGANVLTF	TGTGCCAGCAGCTTCTCCAGGGTTAGCTCTGGGGCCAACGTCCTGACTTTC
-	TRBJ1-2	-	TRBV4-2	CASSQEGQGGNYGYTF	TGTGCCAGCAGCCAAGAGGGTCAGGGAGGTAACTATGGCTACACCTTC
-	TRBJ2-3	TRBD2	TRBV7-8	CASSLGLAGGIYTDTQYF	TGTGCCAGCAGCTTGGGACTAGCGGGGGGTATATACACAGATACGCAGTATTTT
once	TRBJ1-4	-	TRBV2	CASSEGGENEKLFF	TGTGCCAGCAGTGAGGGGGGGGAAAATGAAAAACTGTTTTTT
-	TRBJ2-1	TRBD1	TRBV4-2	CASSQATGTSYNEQFF	TGTGCCAGCAGCCAAGCGACAGGGACCTCCTACAATGAGCAGTTCTTC
-	TRBJ1-3	-	TRBV2	CASSRDVSGNTIYF	TGTGCCAGCAGCCGCGATGTGTCTGGAAACACCATATATTTT
-	TRBJ2-5	-	TRBV19	CASSTAFSPETQYF	TGTGCCAGTAGTACGGCCTTTAGCCCAGAGACCCAGTACTTC
-	TRBJ1-6	TRBD1	TRBV28	CASSSVWLGDRVANSPLHF	TGTGCCAGCAGCTCGGTCTGGTTGGGGGACAGGGTCGCCAATTCACCCCTCCACTTT
once	TRBJ1-4	TRBD1	TRBV5-4	CASSLGQGGNEKLFF	TGTGCCAGCAGCTTGGGACAGGGAGGTAATGAAAAACTGTTTTTT
once	TRBJ2-1	TRBD2	TRBV7-2	CASSLLAGGVHNEQFF	TGTGCCAGCAGCTTATTAGCGGGGGGGGTCCACAATGAGCAGTTCTTC
few	TRBJ2-3	TRBD2	TRBV28	CASSRGLAGGDSTDTQYF	TGTGCCAGCAGTAGGGGACTAGCGGGGGGGGATAGCACAGATACGCAGTATTTT
-	TRBJ2-1	TRBD1	TRBV13	CASSSTSIGTAFF	TGTGCCAGCAGCTCAACATCCATCGGGACAGCGTTCTTC
-	TRBJ2-1	TRBD1	TRBV7-9	CASSLALTGTGGHNEQFF	TGTGCCAGCAGCTTAGCTCTGACCGGGACAGGGGGCCACAATGAGCAGTTCTTC
-	TRBJ1-4	TRBD1	TRBV5-1	CASATGTVNEKLFF	TGCGCCTCCGCCACCGGGACAGTTAATGAAAAACTGTTTTTT
-	TRBJ2-7	-	TRBV7-2	CASSLNQAYYEQYF	TGTGCCAGCAGCTTAAACCAGGCGTACTACGAGCAGTACTTC
-	TRBJ1-1	TRBD1	TRBV6-6	CASSLGQGHTEAFF	TGTGCCAGCAGTTTAGGACAGGGCCACACTGAAGCTTTCTTT
-	TRBJ1-5	TRBD1	TRBV6-4	CASSDRGRSFGNQPQHF	TGTGCCAGCAGTGACAGGGGGCGTAGTTTTGGCAATCAGCCCCAGCATTTT
-	TRBJ2-5	TRBD1	TRBV7-2	CASSPRTGEETQYF	TGTGCCAGCAGCCCCCGGACAGGGGAAGAGACCCAGTACTTC
-	TRBJ1-1	-	TRBV5-1	CASSLARGMNTEAFF	TGCGCCAGCAGCTTGGCCAGGGGCATGAACACTGAAGCTTTCTTT
-	TRBJ2-7	-	TRBV6-1	CASSWGGAVDEQYF	TGTGCCAGCAGTTGGGGGGGGGCGGTAGACGAGCAGTACTTC
-	TRBJ2-7	TRBD1	TRBV5-1	CASSFGQGGDEQYF	TGCGCCAGCAGCTTTGGACAGGGGGGTGACGAGCAGTACTTC
-	TRBJ2-7	TRBD1	TRBV5-1	CASSLGTGYEQYF	TGCGCCAGCAGCTTGGGGACAGGGTACGAGCAGTACTTC